This T cell receptor beta chain was identified during a study of blood T cell repertoires in COVID-19. Whole-study context: The study drew acute and convalescent COVID-19 samples from the United States, Italy and Spain. Sources were T cells, B-cell-depleted T cells, or PBMCs; the material itself was cDNA or gDNA.

This clone was seen a handful of times. J lost 6 bases, V lost 4 bases, and 8 bases had no gene match. Germline CDR1 and CDR2: SQVTM and ANQGSEA. The CDR3 length is 14 residues. As handled by the study authors: Estimation of nucleated cell counts was performed using reference gene primer amplification. Method: immunoSEQ multiplex PCR; TCRdb's copy keeps in-frame clones and lacks some. D and trimming were read from the DNA, whereas the V and J calls and clone size are those reported in that table. The table lists roughly 150,000 clones, roughly 72% of them singletons, with roughly 3.5% in the top ten. J is TRBJ2-3 and V is TRBV29-1; TRBD2 matches 9 bases. The sample comprised peripheral blood. This TCR was sampled from a woman at least 80 years old with acute or convalescent COVID-19. The CDR3 DNA follows: TGCAGCGTTGGGACTAGCGATCGTGCCGATACGCAGTATTTT. Protein sequence: CSVGTSDRADTQYF.